A selection of T cell receptor beta chains follows, all from one sample in a study of spatial heterogeneity in lung cancer. TCRdb ran MiXCR on the 5' RACE reads and lists one entry per CDR3 protein. The table has around 2,600 distinct CDR3 sequences, 4% to 4.5% seen once. Here the sequenced sample was lung tumor tissue, taken at surgery. These receptors were collected from a female donor with early-stage non-small cell lung cancer. Each CDR3 is given without its conserved first and last residue. Each record gives: V gene, D gene, J gene, CDR3 protein. A D gene is named only where the DNA matches it firmly.

>TRBV28|TRBD1|TRBJ1-3
ASTKGTAPGNTIY
>TRBV10-3|-|TRBJ1-4
AISESGGFTEKLF
>TRBV12-3/TRBV12-4|-|TRBJ2-6
ASQVSGANVLT
>TRBV4-1|TRBD1|TRBJ1-2
ASSQDPGTVNYGYT
>TRBV5-1|-|TRBJ1-4
ARRMKKFNEKLF
>TRBV7-8|-|TRBJ1-1
ASSLGPRDTEAF
>TRBV10-3|TRBD2|TRBJ2-1
ATSGTSGVEQF
>TRBV20-1|-|TRBJ2-1
SARRDPLNNEQF
>TRBV7-9|-|TRBJ1-5
ASSLGTPNQPQH
>TRBV19|-|TRBJ2-5
ASSIGGGNPTQETQY
>TRBV4-2|-|TRBJ2-6
ASSQDSMSPSSGANVLT
>TRBV15|-|TRBJ1-1
ATSREQYRLAAF